Listed below are T cell receptor beta chains from one sample, sequenced in a study of monozygotic twins with inflammatory bowel disease. TCRdb reanalyzed the 5' RACE reads and collapses them to one entry per CDR3 protein, without DNA. The sample has 150,000 to 200,000 distinct CDR3 sequences, and its top ten clones hold 2.8%. The material sequenced was blood. The receptors originated from a human donor with ulcerative colitis or Crohn's disease, or a healthy co-twin of an affected twin (not recorded which). Both conserved end residues are part of each CDR3. Each record gives: J gene, V gene, CDR3 protein.

TRBJ1-1 | TRBV12-3/TRBV12-4 | CASSKLWDTEAFF
TRBJ2-5 | TRBV19 | CASRGLADKETQYF
TRBJ2-5 | TRBV10-1 | CASSAQVQETQYF
TRBJ2-7 | TRBV10-3 | CAISAKETYEQYF
TRBJ1-1 | TRBV7-5 | CISVPEAPTGNTEAFF
TRBJ1-1 | TRBV7-2 | CASSSSVLRSISEAFF
TRBJ1-6 | TRBV6-5 | CASSSRTGRRVSPLHF
TRBJ2-1 | TRBV7-3 | CASSRGVAGSYNEQLF
TRBJ1-5 | TRBV28 | CASSSSTGRWYQPQHF
TRBJ2-5 | TRBV5-1 | CASSLTGLPARVQETQYF
TRBJ2-3 | TRBV14 | CASGRRAGGSTDTQYF
TRBJ1-1 | TRBV20-1 | CSARGSRGQTEAFF
TRBJ2-7 | TRBV14 | CASSRGSVSYEQYF
TRBJ2-7 | TRBV5-6 | CASSLRLAGPGTIWEQYF
TRBJ2-7 | TRBV11-1 | CASRREAVAGGKTYEQYF
TRBJ1-1 | TRBV7-2 | CASSPVRGQATEAFF
TRBJ1-5 | TRBV6-1 | CAARGPGALQPQHF
TRBJ2-2 | TRBV3-1 | CASNWGANTGELFF
TRBJ1-1 | TRBV10-3 | CAISAGIQAMNTEAFF
TRBJ2-1 | TRBV7-3 | CASSPRQAFYNEQFF
TRBJ1-1 | TRBV6-2/TRBV6-3 | CASSDRGLTEAFF
TRBJ1-6 | TRBV15 | CATSPRGTGFNSPLHF
TRBJ1-1 | TRBV28 | CASSLGRWDTEAFF
TRBJ2-3 | TRBV11-1 | CASSFPSGTSGGATDTQYF
TRBJ1-5 | TRBV29-1 | CSVGDSQGFQPQHF
TRBJ2-6 | TRBV27 | CASSLLAGAGANVLTF
TRBJ2-5 | TRBV20-1 | CSATGLAGVRQETQYF